This paragraph reports one TCR beta chain. Its antigen is unidentified. The beta constant-region primer was an equimolar mix of two oligonucleotides covering TRBC1 and TRBC2. Ligated cDNA was amplified by four rounds of PCR with nested alpha and beta constant-region primers and SP2. TCRdb called the UMI-ligation and nested PCR reads again in MiXCR, with one record for every CDR3 protein. Among 140,000 to 150,000 distinct CDR3 sequences listed, roughly 20% were seen once. Cells stained for CD3, CD4, CD8, CD45RA and CD27 were sorted into four subsets. The sample is drawn from a study of naive and memory T cell subsets. Whole-study results and caveats: Naive repertoires, especially CD8, held a few larger clonotypes, possibly memory cells re-expressing CD45RA. Over 85% of naive TCR sequences appeared only once after error correction, unlike memory subsets. Between naive and memory subsets, TCR abundance power law exponents differed. RNA-based TCR counts may shift with T cell activation and differentiation.

The germline V gene encodes CDR1 MDHEN and CDR2 SYDVKM. The J segment lost 9 bases and the V segment lost 7 bases, leaving 20 bases of the junction unmatched. This CDR3 contains 17 residues. The sample comprised naive CD4+ T cells from blood. This sequence joins TRBV28 and TRBJ2-1, with 8 bases that match TRBD2. The TCR comes from a human donor in good health. CDR3 sequence (DNA): TGTGCCAGCACCTCCCCCCCGGGCGGGAGGCTCGGAGGTGAGCAGTTCTTC. As protein: CASTSPPGGRLGGEQFF.